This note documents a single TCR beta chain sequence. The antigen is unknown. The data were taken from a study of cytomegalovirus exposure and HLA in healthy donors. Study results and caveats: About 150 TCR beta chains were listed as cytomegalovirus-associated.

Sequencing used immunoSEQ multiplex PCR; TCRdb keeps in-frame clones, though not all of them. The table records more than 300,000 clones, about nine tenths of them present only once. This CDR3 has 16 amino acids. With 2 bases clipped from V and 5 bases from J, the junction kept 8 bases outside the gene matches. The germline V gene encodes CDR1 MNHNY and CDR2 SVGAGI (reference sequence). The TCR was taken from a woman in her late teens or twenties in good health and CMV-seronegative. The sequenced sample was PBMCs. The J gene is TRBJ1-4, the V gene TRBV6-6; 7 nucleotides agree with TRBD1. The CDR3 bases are TGTGCCAGCAGTTACACTTTGGACAGGACAAATGAAAAACTGTTTTTT. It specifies CASSYTLDRTNEKLFF.